This is a list of T cell receptor beta chains from one sample in a study of human T cells and chemical hapten exposure. TCRdb fed the RACE reads into MiXCR, producing one record per CDR3 protein. The data show over 100,000 distinct CDR3 sequences, 9.2% seen once. Sequencing was performed on whole blood, taken in connection with sensitization to the hapten diphenylcyclopropenone (DPC). The receptors originated from a woman aged 40 to 55 with alopecia areata. Some clones in this sample may be carry-over from other donors' samples. Each CDR3 is given with its conserved first and last residue. The D gene is left open where the match is weak. The size field is filled for only some rows; it gives once, few, many or a size class.

V gene	clone size	D gene	J gene	CDR3 DNA	CDR3 protein
TRBV12-3/TRBV12-4	NA	NA	TRBJ1-1	TGTGCCAGCAGGGCCGGGGTACTTAAGACTGAAGCTTTCTTT	CASRAGVLKTEAFF
TRBV7-9	NA	TRBD2	TRBJ2-1	TGTGCCAGCAGCAGCATCCTAGCGGGGGCATTTTATGAGCAGTTCTTC	CASSSILAGAFYEQFF
TRBV9	many	NA	TRBJ2-5	TGTGCCAGCAGCCCAACTGGACAGCCCTACCTCCAAGAGACCCAGTACTTC	CASSPTGQPYLQETQYF
TRBV5-1	NA	NA	TRBJ1-5	TGCGCCAGCAGTGTCTTTCCAGACAATCAGCCCCAGCATTTT	CASSVFPDNQPQHF
TRBV9	many	NA	TRBJ2-5	TGTGCCAGCAGCGTAGGTGCGGAGACCCAGTACTTC	CASSVGAETQYF
TRBV11-2	many	NA	TRBJ2-6	TGTGCCAGCAGCGAAGACAGTGCCCCTGGGGCCAACGTCCTGACTTTC	CASSEDSAPGANVLTF
TRBV9	NA	NA	TRBJ2-5	TGTGCCAGCAGCAAGGGTGAAGAGACCCAGTACTTC	CASSKGEETQYF
TRBV11-2	NA	NA	TRBJ1-2	TGTGCCAGCAGCCTTTCCGCAGGGCATGCCTATGGCTACACCTTC	CASSLSAGHAYGYTF
TRBV5-1	NA	TRBD2	TRBJ2-1	TGCGCCAGCAGTCTGGGGAGGGAGGAGCAGTTCTTC	CASSLGREEQFF
TRBV3-1	NA	NA	TRBJ1-6	TGTGCCAGCAGCCAAGAAGCCAGGGGAAAATCACCCCTCCACTTT	CASSQEARGKSPLHF